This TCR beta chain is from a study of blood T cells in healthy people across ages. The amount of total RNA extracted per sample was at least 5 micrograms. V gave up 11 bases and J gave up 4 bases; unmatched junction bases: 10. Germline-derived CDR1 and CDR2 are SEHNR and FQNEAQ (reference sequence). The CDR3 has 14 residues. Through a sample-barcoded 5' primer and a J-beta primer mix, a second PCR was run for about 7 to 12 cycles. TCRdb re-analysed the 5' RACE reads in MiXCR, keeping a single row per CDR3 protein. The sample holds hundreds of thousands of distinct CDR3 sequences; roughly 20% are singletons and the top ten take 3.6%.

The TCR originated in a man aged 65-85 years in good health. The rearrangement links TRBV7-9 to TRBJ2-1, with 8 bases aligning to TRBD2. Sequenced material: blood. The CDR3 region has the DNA TGTGCCTGGGGCGGACTAGCTGATTACAATGAGCAGTTCTTC. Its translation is CAWGGLADYNEQFF.